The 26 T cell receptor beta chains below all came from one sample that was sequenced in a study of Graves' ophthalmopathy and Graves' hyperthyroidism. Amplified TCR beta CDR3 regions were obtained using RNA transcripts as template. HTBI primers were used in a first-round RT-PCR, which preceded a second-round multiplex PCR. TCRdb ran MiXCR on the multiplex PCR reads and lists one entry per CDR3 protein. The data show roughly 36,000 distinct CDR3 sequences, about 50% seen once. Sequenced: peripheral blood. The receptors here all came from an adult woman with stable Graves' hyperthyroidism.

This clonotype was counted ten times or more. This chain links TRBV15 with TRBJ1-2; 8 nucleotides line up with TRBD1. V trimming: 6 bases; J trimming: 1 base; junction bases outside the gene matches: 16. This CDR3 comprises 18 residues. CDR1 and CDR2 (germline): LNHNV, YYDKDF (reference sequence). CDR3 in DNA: TGTGCCACCAGGAGCACAATTGTTCGGGACAGGCATAACTATGGCTACACCTTC. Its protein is CATRSTIVRDRHNYGYTF. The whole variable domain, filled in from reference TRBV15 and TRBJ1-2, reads DAMVIQNPRYQVTQFGKPVTLSCSQTLNHNVMYWYQQKSSQAPKLLFHYYDKDFNNEADTPDNFQSRRPNTSFCFLDIRSPGLGDTAMYLCATRSTIVRDRHNYGYTFGSGTRLTVV.

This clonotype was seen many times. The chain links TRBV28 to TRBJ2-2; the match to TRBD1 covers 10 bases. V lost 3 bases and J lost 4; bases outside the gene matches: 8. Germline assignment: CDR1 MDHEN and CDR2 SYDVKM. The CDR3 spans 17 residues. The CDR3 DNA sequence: TGTGCCAGCAGTTTTTGGGACAGGGGTCAAGGCACCGGGGAGCTGTTTTTT. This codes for CASSFWDRGQGTGELFF.

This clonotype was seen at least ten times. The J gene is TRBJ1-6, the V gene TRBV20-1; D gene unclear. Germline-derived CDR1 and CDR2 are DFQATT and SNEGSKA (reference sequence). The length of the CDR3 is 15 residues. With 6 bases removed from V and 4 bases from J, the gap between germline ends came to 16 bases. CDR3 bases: TGCAGTGCCCCAGAAAGACGAGTTTATAATTCACCCCTCCACTTT. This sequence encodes CSAPERRVYNSPLHF.

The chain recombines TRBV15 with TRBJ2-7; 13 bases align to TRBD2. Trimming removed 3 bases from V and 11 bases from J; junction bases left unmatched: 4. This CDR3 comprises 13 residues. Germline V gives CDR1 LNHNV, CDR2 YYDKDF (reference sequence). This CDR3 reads CATSSSGLAGEYF. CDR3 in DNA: TGTGCCACCAGCAGTTCCGGACTAGCGGGAGAGTACTTC.

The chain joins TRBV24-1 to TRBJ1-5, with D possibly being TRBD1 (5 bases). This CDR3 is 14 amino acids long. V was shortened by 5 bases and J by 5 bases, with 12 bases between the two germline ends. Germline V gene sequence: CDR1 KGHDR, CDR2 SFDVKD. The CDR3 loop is CATSGSGWDQPQHF. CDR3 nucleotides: TGTGCCACCAGTGGATCAGGGTGGGATCAGCCCCAGCATTTT.

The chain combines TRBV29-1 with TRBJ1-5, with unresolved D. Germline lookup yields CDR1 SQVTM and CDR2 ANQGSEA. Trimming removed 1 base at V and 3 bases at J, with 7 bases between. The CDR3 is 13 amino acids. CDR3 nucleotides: TGCAGCGTTGAAGGAGGTGACAATCAGCCCCAGCATTTT. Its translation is CSVEGGDNQPQHF.

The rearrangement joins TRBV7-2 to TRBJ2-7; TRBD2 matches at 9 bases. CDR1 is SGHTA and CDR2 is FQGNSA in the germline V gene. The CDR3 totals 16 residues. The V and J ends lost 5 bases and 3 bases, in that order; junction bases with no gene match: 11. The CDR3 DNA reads TGTGCCAGCAGCATCCAAGGGCGGGAGGGGCTCTACGAGCAGTACTTC. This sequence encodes CASSIQGREGLYEQYF.

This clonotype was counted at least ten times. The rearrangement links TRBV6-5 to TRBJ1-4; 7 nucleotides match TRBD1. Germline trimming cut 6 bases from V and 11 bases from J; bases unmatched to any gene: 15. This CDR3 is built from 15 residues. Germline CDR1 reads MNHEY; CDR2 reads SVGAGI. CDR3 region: CASRNWATGAGKLFF. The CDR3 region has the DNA TGTGCCAGCAGGAATTGGGCAACAGGGGCGGGTAAACTGTTTTTT.

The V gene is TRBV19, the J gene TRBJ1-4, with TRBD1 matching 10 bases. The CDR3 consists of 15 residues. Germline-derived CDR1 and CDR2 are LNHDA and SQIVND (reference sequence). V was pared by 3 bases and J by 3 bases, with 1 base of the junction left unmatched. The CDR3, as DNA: TGTGCCAGTAGTATCGGGACAGGGGCTAATGAAAAACTGTTTTTT. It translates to CASSIGTGANEKLFF.

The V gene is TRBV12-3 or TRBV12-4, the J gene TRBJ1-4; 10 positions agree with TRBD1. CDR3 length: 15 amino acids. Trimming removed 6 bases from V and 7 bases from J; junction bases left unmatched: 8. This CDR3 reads CASSDSRTGGEKLFF. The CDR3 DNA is TGTGCCAGCAGCGACTCCAGGACAGGGGGTGAAAAACTGTTTTTT.

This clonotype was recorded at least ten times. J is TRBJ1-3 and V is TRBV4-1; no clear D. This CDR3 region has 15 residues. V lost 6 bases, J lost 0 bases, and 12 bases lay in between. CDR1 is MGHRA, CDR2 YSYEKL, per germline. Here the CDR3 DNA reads TGCGCCAGCAGTTACGGGTCGGGCTCTGGAAACACCATATATTTT. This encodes CASSYGSGSGNTIYF.

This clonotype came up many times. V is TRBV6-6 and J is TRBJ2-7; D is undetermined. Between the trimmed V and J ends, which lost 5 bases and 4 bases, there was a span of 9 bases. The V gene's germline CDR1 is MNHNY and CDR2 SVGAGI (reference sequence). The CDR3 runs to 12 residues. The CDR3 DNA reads TGTGCCAGCAGTCTTGACAAATACGAGCAGTACTTC. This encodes CASSLDKYEQYF.

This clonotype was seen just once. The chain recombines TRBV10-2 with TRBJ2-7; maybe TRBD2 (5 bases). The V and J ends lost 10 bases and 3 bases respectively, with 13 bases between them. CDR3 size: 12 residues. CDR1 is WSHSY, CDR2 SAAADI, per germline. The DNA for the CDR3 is TGCGCCATCACGCCGGGGAGCTACGAGCAGTACTTC. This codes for CAITPGSYEQYF.

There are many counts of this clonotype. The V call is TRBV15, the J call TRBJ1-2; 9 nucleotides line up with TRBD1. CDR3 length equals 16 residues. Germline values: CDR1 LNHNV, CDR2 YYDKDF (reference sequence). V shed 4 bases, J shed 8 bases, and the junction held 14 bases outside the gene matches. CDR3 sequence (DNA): TGTGCCACCAGCAACCTGCCCGGGGACAGGGTCTTCGGCTACACCTTC. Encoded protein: CATSNLPGDRVFGYTF.

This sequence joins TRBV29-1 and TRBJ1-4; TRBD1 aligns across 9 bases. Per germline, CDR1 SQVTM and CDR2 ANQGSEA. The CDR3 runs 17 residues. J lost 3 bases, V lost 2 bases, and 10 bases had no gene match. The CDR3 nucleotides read TGCAGCGTTGAAATGCGAGGGGGACAGGGCTCTAATGAAAAACTGTTTTTT. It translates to CSVEMRGGQGSNEKLFF.

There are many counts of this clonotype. CDR3 protein: CASSLGSGRGTGELFF. The CDR3 DNA sequence: TGTGCCAGCAGCTTGGGTTCCGGGAGGGGCACCGGGGAGCTGTTTTTT. This rearrangement joins TRBV5-5 to TRBJ2-2, with TRBD2 matching 8 bases. Per the germline V gene, CDR1 is SGHKS and CDR2 is YYEKEE (reference sequence). The CDR3 consists of 16 residues. V lost 0 bases, J lost 4 bases, and 5 bases stayed unmatched.

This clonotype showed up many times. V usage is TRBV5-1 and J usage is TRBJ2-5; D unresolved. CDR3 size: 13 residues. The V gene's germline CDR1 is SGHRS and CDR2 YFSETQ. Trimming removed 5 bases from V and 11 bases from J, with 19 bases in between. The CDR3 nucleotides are TGCGCCAGCAGACCTGGACCAGTCAGTAATCAGTACTTC. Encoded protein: CASRPGPVSNQYF.

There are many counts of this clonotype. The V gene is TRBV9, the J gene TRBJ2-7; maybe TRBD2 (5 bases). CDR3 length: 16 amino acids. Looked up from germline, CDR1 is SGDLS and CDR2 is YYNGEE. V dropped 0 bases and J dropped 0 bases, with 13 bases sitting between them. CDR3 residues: CASSVGEGSSSYEQYF. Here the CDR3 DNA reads TGTGCCAGCAGCGTAGGAGAGGGCTCCAGCTCCTACGAGCAGTACTTC.

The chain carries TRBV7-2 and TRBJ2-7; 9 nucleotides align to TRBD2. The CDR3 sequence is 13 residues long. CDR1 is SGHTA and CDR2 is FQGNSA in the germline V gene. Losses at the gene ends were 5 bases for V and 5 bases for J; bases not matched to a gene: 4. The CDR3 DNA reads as TGTGCCAGCAGCCCCGGCGGGGGGGACGAGCAGTACTTC. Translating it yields CASSPGGGDEQYF.

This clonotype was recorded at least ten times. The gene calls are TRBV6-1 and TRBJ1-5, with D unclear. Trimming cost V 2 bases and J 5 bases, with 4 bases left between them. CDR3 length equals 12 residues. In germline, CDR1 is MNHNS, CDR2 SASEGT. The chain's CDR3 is CASSEWDQPQHF. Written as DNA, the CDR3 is TGTGCCAGCAGTGAATGGGATCAGCCCCAGCATTTT.

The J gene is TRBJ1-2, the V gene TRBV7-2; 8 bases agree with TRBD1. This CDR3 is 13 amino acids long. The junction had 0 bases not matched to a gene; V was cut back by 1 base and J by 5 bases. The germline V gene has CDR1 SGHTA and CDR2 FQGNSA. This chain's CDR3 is CASSLDRGYGYTF. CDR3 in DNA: TGTGCCAGCAGCTTAGACAGGGGGTATGGCTACACCTTC.

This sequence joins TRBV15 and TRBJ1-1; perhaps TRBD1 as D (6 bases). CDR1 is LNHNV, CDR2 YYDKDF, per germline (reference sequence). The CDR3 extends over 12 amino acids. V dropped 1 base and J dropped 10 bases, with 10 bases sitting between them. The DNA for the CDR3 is TGTGCCACCAGCAGAGGACGAGGGGGAGCTTTCTTT. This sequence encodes CATSRGRGGAFF.

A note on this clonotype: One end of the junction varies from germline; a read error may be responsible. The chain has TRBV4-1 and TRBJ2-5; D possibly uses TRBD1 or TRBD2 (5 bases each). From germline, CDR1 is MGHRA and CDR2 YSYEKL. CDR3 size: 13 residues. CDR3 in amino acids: CASGQDDWDARYF. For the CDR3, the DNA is TGCGCCAGCGGCCAAGATGACTGGGACGCTCGATACTTC.

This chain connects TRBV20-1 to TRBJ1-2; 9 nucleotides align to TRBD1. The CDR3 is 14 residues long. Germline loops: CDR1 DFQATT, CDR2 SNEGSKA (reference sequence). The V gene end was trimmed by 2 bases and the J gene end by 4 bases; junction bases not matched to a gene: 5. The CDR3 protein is CSARTGTGCYGYTF. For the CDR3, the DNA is TGCAGTGCTAGAACCGGGACAGGGTGCTATGGCTACACCTTC.

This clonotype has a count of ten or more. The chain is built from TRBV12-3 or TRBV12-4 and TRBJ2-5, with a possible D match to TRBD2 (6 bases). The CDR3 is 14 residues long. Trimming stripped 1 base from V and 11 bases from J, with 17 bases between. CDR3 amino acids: CASSLVERRAPQYF. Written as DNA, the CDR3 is TGTGCCAGCAGTTTAGTGGAGCGGAGGGCCCCTCAGTACTTC.

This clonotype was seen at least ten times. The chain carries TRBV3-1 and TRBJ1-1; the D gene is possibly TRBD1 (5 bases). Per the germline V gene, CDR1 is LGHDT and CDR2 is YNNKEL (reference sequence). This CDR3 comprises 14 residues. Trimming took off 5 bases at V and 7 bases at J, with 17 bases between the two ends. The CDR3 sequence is CASSNPGATSEAFF. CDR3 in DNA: TGTGCCAGCAGCAATCCCGGGGCAACAAGTGAAGCTTTCTTT.